This T cell receptor beta chain was retrieved from a study of blood T cell repertoires in COVID-19 (dated by TCRdb to the early 2020s). For the study in its entirety: Collaborator samples came from the United States, Italy and Spain and covered acute and convalescent phases of COVID-19. The material from the prospective study consisted of cDNA or gDNA derived from T cells, B-cell-depleted T cells, or PBMCs. Subjects who had been exposed to COVID-19, were actively infected with it, or had recovered from it provided the deeply sampled blood TCRbeta repertoires that made up the dataset. The repertoires were released in a freely available public database intended as a resource for research on the immune response to SARS-CoV-2. Samples came from the ongoing ImmuneRACE study (first 160 participants) plus 1,254 subjects from 6 global collaborators. A de-identified subject ID, COVID-19 status, age in years and sex were almost always included in the sample metadata. Where available, HLA class I and class II types were taken from metadata supplied by the sample provider and were not determined by assay-based typing.

TCRbeta CDR3 regions were amplified from genomic DNA using the immunoSEQ Assay, a bias-controlled multiplex PCR. The authors' pipeline ran thus. Nucleated cell counts per sample were estimated from amplification of reference gene primers within the assay. Sequence reads were collapsed and filtered to measure the absolute abundance of every unique TCRbeta CDR3 rearrangement. For each sample, productive Simpson clonality was calculated as the square root of Simpson's diversity index over productive rearrangements. The table comes from immuneACCESS by way of TCRdb, which keeps in-frame sequences with V and J called. Part of the clones is missing from these tables; in studies checked, under half for an unresolved V gene and the rest for unknown reasons. Clone size and the V and J calls come from that table; the DNA yielded D and trimming. The sample data list about 120,000 clones, and 85% to 90% of these were observed just once. The ten biggest clones cover less than 4% of the sample.

The junction carries 9 bases between V and J, which are trimmed by 1 base and 0 bases respectively. From its cysteine to its phenylalanine, the CDR3 spans 16 amino acids. The read is trimmed to its CDR3 DNA, 48 bases read in frame from base 1. The germline V gene (reference sequence) gives CDR1 as LNHDA and CDR2 as SQIVND. Collaborating institutions collected whole blood in K2EDTA tubes following their own protocols. For TCRbeta analysis, collaborator samples were shipped as frozen whole blood, as isolated PBMCs, or as DNA extracted from either sample type. This clone has just one count. Its antigen remains unidentified. Base qualities are not provided; no much larger clone lies one nucleotide away. In the same sample, other DNA sequences code for this CDR3. What the research found in general, with its limitations: How much clinical and demographic metadata was included differed by source and by participant, and the metadata was provided uncurated.

The receptor comes from a woman between 45 and 60 years old with acute or convalescent COVID-19. Material: peripheral blood. The chain is encoded by TRBV19 joined to TRBJ2-2; a weak D assignment points to TRBD1 (7 bases agree). The CDR3 sequence is CASSIGGTANTGELFF. In nucleotides, the sequence is TGTGCCAGTAGTATAGGCGGGACAGCGAACACCGGGGAGCTGTTTTTT.